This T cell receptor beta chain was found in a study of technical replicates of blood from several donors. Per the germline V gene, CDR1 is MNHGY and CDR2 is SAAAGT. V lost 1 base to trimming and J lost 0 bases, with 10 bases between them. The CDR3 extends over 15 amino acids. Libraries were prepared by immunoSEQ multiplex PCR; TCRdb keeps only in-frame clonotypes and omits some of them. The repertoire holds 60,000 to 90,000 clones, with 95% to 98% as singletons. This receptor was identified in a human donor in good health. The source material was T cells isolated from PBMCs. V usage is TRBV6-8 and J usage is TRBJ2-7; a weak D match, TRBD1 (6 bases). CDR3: CASSYCQGYSYEQYF. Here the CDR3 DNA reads TGTGCCAGCAGTTACTGTCAGGGGTACTCCTACGAGCAGTACTTC.